The 30 T cell receptor beta chains below come from one sample, sequenced in a study of long-term antiretroviral therapy in people with HIV. Survey-level immunoSEQ v3.0 assays were run. Assay used: immunoSEQ multiplex PCR; TCRdb lists only in-frame clones, some missing. The sample contains 25,000 to 35,000 clones, 60% to 85% of which appear only once. Specimen: unsorted PBMCs, collected 3.1 years after starting antiretroviral therapy. Every receptor here comes from a woman in her fifties or sixties with HIV.

This chain links TRBV11-2 with TRBJ1-1; a possible D gene is TRBD1 (6 bases). The CDR3 sequence is 14 residues long. In germline, CDR1 is SGHAT, CDR2 FQNNGV. V lost 3 bases, J lost 4 bases, and 12 bases lay in between. CDR3 in amino acids: CASSFFSGATEAFF. The DNA of the CDR3 is TGTGCCAGCAGCTTTTTTTCGGGGGCCACTGAAGCTTTCTTT.

This chain connects TRBV7-3 to TRBJ1-1; D is unresolved. The CDR3 covers 14 residues. From germline, CDR1 is SGHTA and CDR2 FQGTGA. With 4 bases removed from V and 3 bases from J, the gap between germline ends came to 12 bases. The CDR3 region is CASSSIPGDTEAFF. DNA of the CDR3: TGTGCCAGCAGCTCAATCCCTGGGGACACTGAAGCTTTCTTT.

V gene TRBV5-1 combines with J gene TRBJ2-2; D possibly corresponds to TRBD1 (6 bases). Germline CDR1 SGHRS, CDR2 YFSETQ. V lost 3 bases and J 5 bases, leaving 14 bases between the germline ends. CDR3 size: 15 residues. The CDR3 nucleotides are TGCGCCAGCAGCTCTTTGGGGGCTGATACCGGGGAGCTGTTTTTT. Translating gives CASSSLGADTGELFF. Supplemented by reference TRBV5-1 and TRBJ2-2, the full variable domain reads KAGVTQTPRYLIKTRGQQVTLSCSPISGHRSVSWYQQTPGQGLQFLFEYFSETQRNKGNFPGRFSGRQFSNSRSEMNVSTLELGDSALYLCASSSLGADTGELFFGEGSRLTVL.

V and J are TRBV7-9 and TRBJ2-1; TRBD1 matches at 7 bases. CDR1 and CDR2 (germline): SEHNR, FQNEAQ (reference sequence). The length of the CDR3 is 13 residues. CDR3 DNA sequence: TGTGCAGCCTCACGGGACAGCAACAATGAGCAGTTCTTC. As protein: CAASRDSNNEQFF.

The rearrangement links TRBV7-8 to TRBJ1-1, with D perhaps matching TRBD1 (5 bases). The CDR3 is 14 amino acids. V dropped 0 bases and J dropped 4 bases, with 9 bases sitting between them. From germline, CDR1 is SGHVS and CDR2 FQNEAQ. In nucleotides, the CDR3 is TGTGCCAGCAGCTTAGCGCAAGGGACCACTGAAGCTTTCTTT. This sequence encodes CASSLAQGTTEAFF.

This chain links TRBV10-3 with TRBJ2-3; the D call may be TRBD1 or TRBD2 (5 bases each). The CDR3 spans 17 residues. Germline values: CDR1 ENHRY, CDR2 SYGVKD. Trimming stripped 3 bases from V and 0 bases from J, with 16 bases between. Written as DNA, the CDR3 is TGTGCCATCAGTGAAACTCACCGGGGCCCTAGCACAGATACGCAGTATTTT. Translated: CAISETHRGPSTDTQYF.

The gene calls are TRBV9 and TRBJ1-2; possibly TRBD1 for D (6 bases). Germline CDR1 and CDR2: SGDLS and YYNGEE. V lost 3 bases to trimming and J lost 5 bases, with 20 bases between them. The CDR3 spans 16 residues. CDR3 DNA: TGTGCCAGCAGCGATGGGGACAAGGAGGATAGGTATGGCTACACCTTC. Its protein is CASSDGDKEDRYGYTF.

The V gene is TRBV5-1, the J gene TRBJ2-2; D perhaps matches TRBD1 (6 bases). Germline CDR1 is SGHRS and CDR2 is YFSETQ. The V end was cut by 5 bases, the J end by 4 bases, with 6 bases between. The CDR3 covers 12 residues. The CDR3 sequence: CASRGGTGELFF. The CDR3 DNA reads TGCGCCAGCAGAGGGGGCACCGGGGAGCTGTTTTTT.

The V and J genes are TRBV5-4 and TRBJ2-1, with D possibly being TRBD1 (6 bases). The germline V gene encodes CDR1 SGHNT and CDR2 YYREEE (reference sequence). Trimming cost V 1 base and J 1 base, with 9 bases left between them. This CDR3 has 15 amino acids. In nucleotides, the CDR3 is TGTGCCAGCAGCTTGCTGGGGGCTTCCTACAATGAGCAGTTCTTC. It yields the protein CASSLLGASYNEQFF.

This clone turned up a few times. The chain links TRBV2 to TRBJ1-5; D is unresolved. There are 13 residues in the CDR3. V was pared by 2 bases and J by 5 bases, with 7 bases between. Germline CDR1 is SNHLY and CDR2 is FYNNEI. The CDR3 DNA reads TGTGCCAGCAGTGAATCCGGCTATCAGCCCCAGCATTTT. Translation: CASSESGYQPQHF.

J is TRBJ1-6 and V is TRBV27; weak D call: TRBD1 (6 bases). The V gene's germline CDR1 is MNHEY and CDR2 SMNVEV (reference sequence). The CDR3 extends over 16 amino acids. The V gene lost 0 bases and the J gene lost 8 bases, with 14 bases spanning the gap. The CDR3 DNA sequence: TGTGCCAGCAGTTTATCGGTAGGGGGTCGGTATTCACCCCTCCACTTT. This codes for CASSLSVGGRYSPLHF.

This clone was recorded only once. The rearrangement links TRBV4-1 to TRBJ2-3, with D unresolved. Germline V gene lookup returns CDR1 MGHRA and CDR2 YSYEKL. The CDR3 has 15 amino acids. The V end lost 0 bases, the J end lost 6 bases, and 13 bases lay between the germline ends. As DNA, the CDR3 is TGCGCCAGCAGCCAAGAGGTCTCCCAAGGGGATACGCAGTATTTT. This codes for CASSQEVSQGDTQYF.

The genes are TRBV14 and TRBJ1-4; weak D call: TRBD1 (6 bases). V was trimmed by 4 bases and J by 4 bases, leaving 13 bases between them. Germline V gene sequence: CDR1 SGHDN, CDR2 FVKESK. The CDR3 is made up of 15 amino acids. CDR3: CASSRKTGFNEKLFF. The CDR3 nucleotides are TGTGCCAGCAGCCGAAAGACAGGTTTTAATGAAAAACTGTTTTTT.

This chain joins TRBV2 and TRBJ1-2, with TRBD1 matching over 8 bases. CDR3 length: 13 residues. Germline V gives CDR1 SNHLY, CDR2 FYNNEI. V shed 10 bases and J 4 bases; nucleotides not matched to a gene: 8. Here the CDR3 reads CAIGEDRVYGYTF. The CDR3 DNA is TGTGCCATCGGGGAGGACAGGGTCTATGGCTACACCTTC. Variable domain in full (rest from reference TRBV2 and TRBJ1-2): EPEVTQTPSHQVTQMGQEVILRCVPISNHLYFYWYRQILGQKVEFLVSFYNNEISEKSEIFDDQFSVERPDGSNFTLKIRSTKLEDSAMYFCAIGEDRVYGYTFGSGTRLTVV.

The chain has TRBV7-9 and TRBJ2-1, with D maybe TRBD1 (5 bases). Germline CDR1 is SEHNR and CDR2 is FQNEAQ (reference sequence). This CDR3 has 13 amino acids. Trimming left V 3 bases short and J 4 bases short, with 7 bases between. The DNA for the CDR3 is TGTGCCAGCAGCTTCACAGGATACAATGAGCAGTTCTTC. It translates to CASSFTGYNEQFF. Filled out from reference TRBV7-9 and TRBJ2-1, the complete variable domain reads DTGVSQNPRHKITKRGQNVTFRCDPISEHNRLYWYRQTLGQGPEFLTYFQNEAQLEKSRLLSDRFSAERPKGSFSTLEIQRTEQGDSAMYLCASSFTGYNEQFFGPGTRLTVL.

The rearrangement links TRBV19 to TRBJ2-7; TRBD1 might be the D (5 bases). Germline CDR1 and CDR2: LNHDA and SQIVND (reference sequence). Trimming took off 5 bases at V and 3 bases at J, with 11 bases between the two ends. The CDR3 spans 13 residues. The CDR3 DNA is TGTGCCAGTAGTGCCTTTGACAGCTACGAGCAGTACTTC. Translated, it gives CASSAFDSYEQYF.

V is TRBV11-2 and J is TRBJ2-1; 7 nucleotides agree with TRBD1. The CDR3 is 14 residues long. The ends lost 3 bases at V and 10 bases at J; junction bases unmatched: 9. Germline V gene lookup returns CDR1 SGHAT and CDR2 FQNNGV. CDR3 coding DNA: TGTGCCAGCAGCTTTGGGACAGTCCCGACGGAGCAGTTCTTC. This encodes CASSFGTVPTEQFF.

The genes are TRBV5-1 and TRBJ1-2; D might be TRBD1 (5 bases). This CDR3 spans 14 amino acids. The V end lost 0 bases, the J end lost 5 bases, and 11 bases lay between the germline ends. CDR1 is SGHRS and CDR2 is YFSETQ in the germline V gene. CDR3 residues: CASSLGVGAYGYTF. In DNA, the CDR3 is TGCGCCAGCAGCTTGGGGGTAGGGGCATATGGCTACACCTTC.

J is TRBJ2-7 and V is TRBV21-1; TRBD1 was called by the table and not checked on the DNA. TRBV21-1 is shown as a pseudogene. The CDR3 is 17 amino acids. CDR3 nucleotide sequence: TGTGCCAGCAGCACGACTCCCGGGACAGGGGGACGGTACGAGCAGTACGTC. Translation: CASSTTPGTGGRYEQYV.

V and J are TRBV30 and TRBJ1-3; no clear D gene. The CDR3 is 13 residues long. With 5 bases removed from V and 0 bases from J, the gap between germline ends came to 8 bases. CDR1 and CDR2 from the germline V gene are GTSNPN and SVGIG (reference sequence). CDR3 DNA sequence: TGTGCCTGGGAACTCTTCTCTGGAAACACCATATATTTT. It yields the protein CAWELFSGNTIYF.

This clone was detected only a few times. The genes are TRBV21-1 and TRBJ1-5. TRBV21-1 is recorded as a pseudogene. The CDR3 has 16 residues. The CDR3 sequence: CASSPQKAGGNQPQHF. CDR3 DNA sequence: TGTGCCAGCAGCCCACAAAAGGCGGGGGGTAATCAGCCCCAGCATTTT.

V gene TRBV2 combines with J gene TRBJ1-5; 10 bases map to TRBD1. V was clipped by 5 bases and J by 13 bases; unmatched bases: 20. The CDR3 has 17 amino acids. Germline CDR1 and CDR2: SNHLY and FYNNEI. Here the CDR3 reads CASSSHRDRGSISLQHF. In DNA form, the CDR3 reads TGTGCCAGCAGTTCTCACCGGGACAGGGGATCAATCAGCCTGCAGCATTTT.

The chain employs TRBV18 and TRBJ1-2; D ambiguous. V was clipped by 6 bases and J by 4 bases, with 12 bases between them. This CDR3 is 13 amino acids long. Germline CDR1 is KGHSH and CDR2 is LQKENI. The CDR3: CASSSGARYGYTF. The CDR3 nucleotides are TGTGCCAGCTCGTCCGGTGCTCGCTATGGCTACACCTTC.

This clone has just one count. The CDR3 DNA reads as TGTGCCAGCAGCTTTCACGAGACCCAGTACTTC. Translating gives CASSFHETQYF. V is TRBV7-2 and J is TRBJ2-5; D not certain. The CDR3 runs 11 residues. The germline CDR1 and CDR2 sequences are SGHTA and FQGNSA. Deletions cut 3 bases from V and 5 bases from J, with 4 bases between.

This clone came up once. The chain links TRBV7-6 to TRBJ1-2; 10 positions match TRBD1. Per germline, CDR1 SGHVS and CDR2 FNYEAQ. This CDR3 comprises 13 residues. The V and J ends lost 4 bases and 7 bases, in that order; junction bases with no gene match: 3. CDR3 coding DNA: TGTGCCAGCAGCTCCGGGACAGGGGTTGGCTACACCTTC. Encoded protein: CASSSGTGVGYTF.

This clone was counted once. V and J are TRBV7-8 and TRBJ2-5, with D unresolved. V lost 7 bases, J lost 2 bases, and 11 bases lay in between. The CDR3 is 13 amino acids. Germline lookup yields CDR1 SGHVS and CDR2 FQNEAQ. The chain's CDR3 is CASNRVGQETQYF. In DNA form, the CDR3 reads TGTGCCAGCAACCGAGTGGGGCAAGAGACCCAGTACTTC.

This chain links TRBV19 with TRBJ2-3, with 9 nucleotides matching TRBD2. This CDR3 comprises 16 residues. Per germline, CDR1 LNHDA and CDR2 SQIVND (reference sequence). V was pared by 4 bases and J by 2 bases, with 7 bases of the junction left unmatched. CDR3 nucleotide sequence: TGTGCCAGTAGTACACCGACTAGCGGATACACAGATACGCAGTATTTT. It yields the protein CASSTPTSGYTDTQYF.

The chain is built from TRBV6-5 and TRBJ2-1; 10 bases map to TRBD1. CDR1 is MNHEY, CDR2 SVGAGI, per germline. V lost 4 bases and J lost 8; bases outside the gene matches: 8. This CDR3 has 15 amino acids. The CDR3 sequence is CASSSTGTGVHEQFF. The CDR3, as DNA: TGTGCCAGCAGTTCGACCGGGACAGGGGTGCATGAGCAGTTCTTC.

V gene TRBV14 combines with J gene TRBJ1-2; no clear D gene. Germline CDR1 is SGHDN and CDR2 is FVKESK. The CDR3 covers 14 residues. The V end was cut by 1 base, the J end by 3 bases, with 9 bases between. The CDR3, as DNA: TGTGCCAGCAGCCAAGTTACGGCTTACTATGGCTACACCTTC. The encoded protein is CASSQVTAYYGYTF.

The V call is TRBV27, the J call TRBJ2-1, with 8 bases lining up with TRBD2. Trimming removed 3 bases from V and 5 bases from J; junction bases left unmatched: 3. This CDR3 is 14 amino acids long. Germline-derived CDR1 and CDR2 are MNHEY and SMNVEV (reference sequence). CDR3 DNA: TGTGCCAGCAGTTTCCGGGGGGGGAACAATGAGCAGTTCTTC. Translated: CASSFRGGNNEQFF.